Below are 3 T cell receptor beta chains sequenced from a single sample in a study of blood T cell repertoires in COVID-19. Assay used: immunoSEQ multiplex PCR; TCRdb lists only in-frame clones, some missing. The table has about 32,000 clones, about 90% seen once. The specimen was peripheral blood. The receptors here all came from a man aged 65-85 years with active or convalescent COVID-19.

V and J are TRBV24-1 and TRBJ2-1, with 10 bases aligning to TRBD2. The CDR3 contains 16 residues. Germline CDR1 reads KGHDR; CDR2 reads SFDVKD. The V gene end was trimmed by 1 base and the J gene end by 6 bases; junction bases not matched to a gene: 5. The CDR3 spells CATSDFAASGSNEQFF. The DNA of the CDR3 is TGTGCCACCAGTGATTTCGCGGCTAGCGGGAGCAATGAGCAGTTCTTC.

V gene TRBV7-9 combines with J gene TRBJ2-7, with D hard to call. Trimming cost V 5 bases and J 2 bases, with 13 bases left between them. CDR1 SEHNR and CDR2 FQNEAQ come from the germline V gene (reference sequence). The CDR3 is 14 residues long. CDR3 amino acids: CASSLSDGPYEQYF. As DNA, the CDR3 is TGTGCCAGCAGCCTTTCAGATGGCCCCTACGAGCAGTACTTC. The full variable domain, completed using reference TRBV7-9 and TRBJ2-7, is DTGVSQNPRHKITKRGQNVTFRCDPISEHNRLYWYRQTLGQGPEFLTYFQNEAQLEKSRLLSDRFSAERPKGSFSTLEIQRTEQGDSAMYLCASSLSDGPYEQYFGPGTRLTVT.

This chain connects TRBV11-2 to TRBJ1-1; D is uncertain. Trimming left V 7 bases short and J 3 bases short, with 6 bases between. CDR1 is SGHAT, CDR2 FQNNGV, per germline. This CDR3 has 11 amino acids. The CDR3 bases are TGTGCCAGCATGGACTACACTGAAGCTTTCTTT. This sequence encodes CASMDYTEAFF.